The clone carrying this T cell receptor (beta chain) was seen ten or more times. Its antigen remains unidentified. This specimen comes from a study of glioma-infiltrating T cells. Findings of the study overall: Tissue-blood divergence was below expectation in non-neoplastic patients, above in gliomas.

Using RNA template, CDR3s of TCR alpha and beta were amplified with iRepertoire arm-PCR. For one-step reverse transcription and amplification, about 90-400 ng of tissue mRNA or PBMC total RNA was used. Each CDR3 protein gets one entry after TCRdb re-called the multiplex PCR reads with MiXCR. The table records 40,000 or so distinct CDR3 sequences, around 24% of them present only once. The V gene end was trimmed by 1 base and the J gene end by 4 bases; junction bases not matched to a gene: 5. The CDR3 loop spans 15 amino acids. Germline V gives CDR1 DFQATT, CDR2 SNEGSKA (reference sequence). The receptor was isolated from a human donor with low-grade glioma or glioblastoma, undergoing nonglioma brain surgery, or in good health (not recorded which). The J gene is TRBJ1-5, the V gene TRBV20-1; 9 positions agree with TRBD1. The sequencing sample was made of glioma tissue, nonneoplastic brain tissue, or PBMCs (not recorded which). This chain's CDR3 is CSARAGTGFNQPQHF. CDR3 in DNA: TGCAGTGCTAGAGCCGGGACAGGGTTTAATCAGCCCCAGCATTTT.